These T cell receptor beta chains were read from a single sample in a study of blood T cell repertoires in COVID-19. The method was immunoSEQ multiplex PCR; TCRdb's version includes in-frame clones alone and lacks a portion of them. This table has 160,000 or so clones, around 80% appearing once. The source material was peripheral blood. These receptors were taken from a man in his 70s with active or convalescent COVID-19. The CDR3 runs from the conserved cysteine through the conserved F or W. A D gene is named only where the DNA matches it firmly. Part of the rows lack a size; the others show once, few, many or a class for expanded clones.

TGTGCCAGCAGCCAAGATGCGAGCGGGAGGTCGGTGAGGACCGGGGAGCTGTTTTTT	CASSQDASGRSVRTGELFF	TRBV3-1/TRBV3-2	TRBJ2-2	TRBD2	few
TGTGCCAGCAGTTATGGCCAGGACACTGAAGCTTTCTTT	CASSYGQDTEAFF	TRBV6-5	TRBJ1-1	-	few
TGTGCCAGCTCACCACCGGGACTAGACTCCGACGAGCAGTACTTC	CASSPPGLDSDEQYF	TRBV18	TRBJ2-7	TRBD2	-
TGTGCCAGCAGCCCCCGGGTTGACAGTGATGAAAAACTGTTTTTT	CASSPRVDSDEKLFF	TRBV7-9	TRBJ1-4	-	-
TGTGCCAGCAGCTCCTCCGGGGGAAGAGAGACCCAGTACTTC	CASSSSGGRETQYF	TRBV6-2/TRBV6-3	TRBJ2-5	-	-
TGTGCCAGCAGCCTCAGGGGGGTCGGGGAGCTGTTTTTT	CASSLRGVGELFF	TRBV3-1/TRBV3-2	TRBJ2-2	-	-
TGTGCCAGCAGTTTGGGGTACAGGGCTAACTATGGCTACACCTTC	CASSLGYRANYGYTF	TRBV6-5	TRBJ1-2	-	many
TGTGCCAGCAGCTTAAACAGCCAAGAGACCCAGTACTTC	CASSLNSQETQYF	TRBV7-2	TRBJ2-5	-	-
TGTGCCAGCTCACCACGGAGCGGGCAAGAGACCCAGTACTTC	CASSPRSGQETQYF	TRBV18	TRBJ2-5	-	-
TGCGCCAGCAGTATTAGCGGGAGCTCCTACAATGAGCAGTTCTTC	CASSISGSSYNEQFF	TRBV5-1	TRBJ2-1	TRBD2	-
TGTGCCAGCAGAAGGACAGGGGGTAATGAAAAACTGTTTTTT	CASRRTGGNEKLFF	TRBV2	TRBJ1-4	TRBD1	-
TGTGCCAGCAGCTTAAAGAACAGGCACAATGAGCAGTTCTTC	CASSLKNRHNEQFF	TRBV7-2	TRBJ2-1	-	-
TGTGCCAGCAGTGACTTGACTAGCGGCAGCACAGATACGCAGTATTTT	CASSDLTSGSTDTQYF	TRBV6-1	TRBJ2-3	TRBD2	-
TGTGCCTGGAGTGTAAGAGCGGGAGGAGATACGCAGTATTTT	CAWSVRAGGDTQYF	TRBV30	TRBJ2-3	TRBD2	-
TGTGCCTGGAGTGTACCAGGGAACACTGAAGCTTTCTTT	CAWSVPGNTEAFF	TRBV30	TRBJ1-1	-	few
TGTGCCAGCAGCTTGGAGCCCAGCGGGAGTTCCGGGGAGCTGTTTTTT	CASSLEPSGSSGELFF	TRBV5-4	TRBJ2-2	TRBD2	once
TGTGCCAGCAGTTATGTTGCGGGGGGGCCTAATACGCAGTATTTT	CASSYVAGGPNTQYF	TRBV6-5	TRBJ2-3	TRBD2	-
TGTGCCAGCAGTGACGCTACCGCGGGCGGGGAGACCCAGTACTTC	CASSDATAGGETQYF	TRBV2	TRBJ2-5	-	-
TGTGCCAGCAGCGACGGACAGCTGATTCAGCCCCAGCATTTT	CASSDGQLIQPQHF	TRBV5-5	TRBJ1-5	-	-
TGTGCCTGGAGCTACCTAGGGGCTCGGCACACCGGGGAGCTGTTTTTT	CAWSYLGARHTGELFF	TRBV30	TRBJ2-2	-	-
TGTGCCAGCAGTAAAGGCCAGGGGGTTTTGTCTGAAGCTTTCTTT	CASSKGQGVLSEAFF	TRBV6-6	TRBJ1-1	TRBD1	-
TGTGCCAGCAGCCTACTAGGGGGAATAGGAGCAGGAGGGGAGCTGTTTTTT	CASSLLGGIGAGGELFF	TRBV3-1/TRBV3-2	TRBJ2-2	-	once
TGTGCCAGCTCACCACCCGGAGATACGCAGTATTTT	CASSPPGDTQYF	TRBV18	TRBJ2-3	-	-
TGTGCCAGCAGCTTACTAGCGCGAACATACTACGAGCAGTACTTC	CASSLLARTYYEQYF	TRBV5-6	TRBJ2-7	TRBD2	-
TGTGCCTGGAGTGTACGAACAGGGGGCAAGTACTTC	CAWSVRTGGKYF	TRBV30	TRBJ2-7	TRBD1	-
TGTGCCAGCAGTGATTTTCGTGCTTTCTTT	CASSDFRAFF	TRBV6-1	TRBJ1-1	-	-
TGTGCCAGCAGCCCACGGGACAGAAACTATGGCTACACCTTC	CASSPRDRNYGYTF	TRBV9	TRBJ1-2	TRBD1	few
TGTGCCATCAGTGATAAACAGGGCGAAGAAAAACTGTTTTTT	CAISDKQGEEKLFF	TRBV10-3	TRBJ1-4	-	-
TGTGCCGCGACGCCAGGGGGCTCTAACTATGGCTACACCTTC	CAATPGGSNYGYTF	TRBV6-5	TRBJ1-2	TRBD1	once
TGTGCCAGCGGAGGGAGCTCGTCTAGCACAGATACGCAGTATTTT	CASGGSSSSTDTQYF	TRBV9	TRBJ2-3	-	-
TGCAGTGCTAAACAGGGGGTTTTAGCTTTCTTT	CSAKQGVLAFF	TRBV20-1	TRBJ1-1	TRBD1	few
TGTGCCAGCAGCCGTACTACAGGGGGCACAGGAGAGCAGTACTTC	CASSRTTGGTGEQYF	TRBV7-8	TRBJ2-7	TRBD1	-
TGTGCCAGCAGTTACCCGACTAGCGGGAGCTATCTCTCCTACGAGCAGTACTTC	CASSYPTSGSYLSYEQYF	TRBV6-2/TRBV6-3	TRBJ2-7	TRBD2	-
TGTGCCATCAGTGATAGACAGAGCTCCTACGAGCAGTACTTC	CAISDRQSSYEQYF	TRBV10-3	TRBJ2-7	-	-
TGTGCCAGCAGCCTATACACCGGGGAGCTGTTTTTT	CASSLYTGELFF	TRBV3-1/TRBV3-2	TRBJ2-2	-	-
TGTGCCAGCTCACCGGCGACAGGGTTGGCCTACAATGAGCAGTTCTTC	CASSPATGLAYNEQFF	TRBV18	TRBJ2-1	TRBD1	-
TGCGCCAGCAGCTTGGACACATACGAGCAGTACTTC	CASSLDTYEQYF	TRBV5-1	TRBJ2-7	-	-
TGCAGCGTTGAGAAAGGGGCTAGCGGAACCTACGAGCAGTACTTC	CSVEKGASGTYEQYF	TRBV29-1	TRBJ2-7	TRBD2	many
TGTGCCAGCTCACCACTCTCCCCTAGCCCAGGACAGAATAGCAATCAGCCCCAGCATTTT	CASSPLSPSPGQNSNQPQHF	TRBV18	TRBJ1-5	-	-
TGTGCCACCAGTCCGAGCGGGGGGACGGGTTCTACGCAGTATTTT	CATSPSGGTGSTQYF	TRBV24-1	TRBJ2-3	TRBD2	few
TGCGCCAGCAGCACCGCGGGGCCGGAGGAGACCCAGTACTTC	CASSTAGPEETQYF	TRBV5-1	TRBJ2-5	-	once
TGTGCCAGCAGTGACACAAATAATTCACCCCTCCACTTT	CASSDTNNSPLHF	TRBV5-6	TRBJ1-6	-	few
TGTGCCAGCAGCCTCGGGACTCTTAAAAGGCACACTGAAGCTTTCTTT	CASSLGTLKRHTEAFF	TRBV3-1/TRBV3-2	TRBJ1-1	-	-
TGTGCCATCAGTGAGTCTAAAGATACGCAGTATTTT	CAISESKDTQYF	TRBV10-3	TRBJ2-3	-	few
TGTGCCAGCAGTGAAGCTTCGGGACACCTCTCTGGAAACACCATATATTTT	CASSEASGHLSGNTIYF	TRBV6-1	TRBJ1-3	-	-
TGCGCCAGCAGCGCGGGACTTGAGAATTCACCCCTCCACTTT	CASSAGLENSPLHF	TRBV5-1	TRBJ1-6	-	-
TGTGCCAGCTCACCTTTCGGGGGACTCACAGATACGCAGTATTTT	CASSPFGGLTDTQYF	TRBV18	TRBJ2-3	-	-
TGTGCCAGCACCGAGCTCCCGGGTACAACCACTGAAGCTTTCTTT	CASTELPGTTTEAFF	TRBV7-8	TRBJ1-1	-	few
TGTGCCAGCAGCTTAGACTTCAGACAGGGTCTGGACCGTAACTATGGCTACACCTTC	CASSLDFRQGLDRNYGYTF	TRBV7-9	TRBJ1-2	TRBD1	-
TGTGCCAGCAGGGAGAGACAGGGAATTTATGGCTACACCTTC	CASRERQGIYGYTF	TRBV2	TRBJ1-2	TRBD1	-
TGTGCCAGCAGCTTCCCGAGAGATACGCAGTATTTT	CASSFPRDTQYF	TRBV7-2	TRBJ2-3	-	-
TGTGCCAGCAGTTCAGGGACAGCCATTTATGGCTACACCTTC	CASSSGTAIYGYTF	TRBV6-5	TRBJ1-2	TRBD1	-
TGCGCCAGCAGCTTGGAGGCGGGCCGGAGCTCCTACGAGCAGTACTTC	CASSLEAGRSSYEQYF	TRBV5-1	TRBJ2-7	-	-
TGTGCCAGCAGCGGGGGGACAGGGGATAGCAATCAGCCCCAGCATTTT	CASSGGTGDSNQPQHF	TRBV9	TRBJ1-5	TRBD1	-
TGTGCCAGCAGCGTTAGGAGCCTTAACAATGAGCAGTTCTTC	CASSVRSLNNEQFF	TRBV9	TRBJ2-1	-	-
TGTGCCAGCAGCTCCGAGACAGGGGACCAGCATTTT	CASSSETGDQHF	TRBV5-4	TRBJ1-5	TRBD1	-